The TCR beta chain under discussion was sequenced for a study of OX40 agonist ivuxolimab in advanced cancers. Germline CDR1 is GTSNPN and CDR2 is SVGIG (reference sequence). V dropped 3 bases and J dropped 2 bases, with 15 bases sitting between them. There are 15 residues in the CDR3. Measured with immunoSEQ multiplex PCR; TCRdb has only the in-frame clones, and not every one. This table has tens of thousands of clones, 93% appearing once. The gene calls are TRBV30 and TRBJ2-3; D unclear. The TCR originated in an adult with an advanced solid tumor such as melanoma, head and neck, liver or kidney cancer. Sequenced material: CD4+ or CD8+ T cells sorted from blood, taken in a trial of the OX40 agonist ivuxolimab. CDR3 loop: CAWSWGIGVTDTQYF. The CDR3 region has the DNA TGTGCCTGGAGCTGGGGAATTGGAGTCACAGATACGCAGTATTTT. The variable domain in full, completed from reference TRBV30 and TRBJ2-3, reads SQTIHQWPATLVQPVGSPLSLECTVEGTSNPNLYWYRQAAGRGLQLLFYSVGIGQISSEVPQNLSASRPQDRQFILSSKKLLLSDSGFYLCAWSWGIGVTDTQYFGPGTRLTVL.